The 11 T cell receptor beta chains below all came from one sample that was sequenced in a study of T cell responses to AZD1222 COVID-19 vaccine (dated by TCRdb to the early 2020s). The library was generated by the immunoSEQ multiplex PCR assay. This is the immuneACCESS table as TCRdb keeps it, with only in-frame sequences that have V and J called. A part of the clones is gone; compared with another copy, unresolved V genes explain less than half, and the rest is unexplained. The sample includes under 150,000 clones, with roughly 84% observed a single time. The leading ten clones occupy about a quarter of the sample. According to the study, the label for this sample's time point signals: about 28 days (+/-7) after the second vaccine dose. The sample consisted of peripheral blood, taken 28 days after the second AZD1222 dose. The receptors derive from an adult who received the AZD1222 COVID-19 vaccine.

J is TRBJ1-2 and V is TRBV7-2, with D maybe TRBD1 (6 bases). The CDR3 spans 15 residues. Trimming left V 4 bases short and J 6 bases short, with 18 bases between. Germline assignment: CDR1 SGHTA and CDR2 FQGNSA. CDR3 nucleotides: TGTGCCAGCAGCTCAAATGGGGGGCTGGCGGATGGCTACACCTTC. Translating it yields CASSSNGGLADGYTF. Using reference TRBV7-2 and TRBJ1-2 for the parts outside the CDR3, the full variable domain is GAGVSQSPSNKVTEKGKDVELRCDPISGHTALYWYRQSLGQGLEFLIYFQGNSAPDKSGLPSDRFSAERTGGSVSTLTIQRTQQEDSAVYLCASSSNGGLADGYTFGSGTRLTVV.

About this clone: One end of the junction fails to match germline, which may point to a read error. This rearrangement joins TRBV7-7 to TRBJ2-5; 7 bases agree with TRBD1. CDR1 and CDR2 from the germline V gene are SSHAT and FNYEAQ (reference sequence). The CDR3 runs to 16 residues. The CDR3 DNA reads as TGTGCTAGCAGCCGTAATCTAGGGACAGCCCAAGAGACCCAGTACTTC. Translating gives CASSRNLGTAQETQYF.

V is TRBV28 and J is TRBJ2-5, with D perhaps matching TRBD1 (5 bases). The CDR3 runs 15 residues. The V and J ends lost 4 bases and 1 base respectively, with 13 bases between them. Germline CDR1 and CDR2: MDHEN and SYDVKM. The CDR3 protein is CASSSPRGSQETQYF. CDR3 nucleotide sequence: TGTGCCAGCAGTTCCCCAAGGGGCAGCCAAGAGACCCAGTACTTC.

This chain links TRBV28 with TRBJ1-5; D gene ambiguous. Per the germline V gene, CDR1 is MDHEN and CDR2 is SYDVKM. V lost 4 bases and J lost 5, with 12 bases in between. There are 14 residues in the CDR3. The CDR3 sequence is CASSYGSDYQPQHF. In nucleotides, the CDR3 is TGTGCCAGCAGTTATGGGTCCGACTATCAGCCCCAGCATTTT.

The chain has TRBV5-6 and TRBJ2-7, with 9 bases that match TRBD1. The CDR3 loop spans 15 amino acids. V was pared by 0 bases and J by 3 bases, with 4 bases of the junction left unmatched. CDR1 SGHDT and CDR2 YYEEEE come from the germline V gene. In DNA form, the CDR3 reads TGTGCCAGCAGCTTGGTAGACAGGGGGGGCTACGAGCAGTACTTC. It specifies CASSLVDRGGYEQYF.

The rearrangement joins TRBV7-2 to TRBJ2-7, with 8 bases lining up with TRBD1. Germline V gives CDR1 SGHTA, CDR2 FQGNSA. The CDR3 runs 16 residues. V shed 1 base and J 2 bases; nucleotides not matched to a gene: 7. CDR3 DNA: TGTGCCAGCAGCTTAGTCGGACAGGGAGCGGCCTACGAGCAGTACTTC. Translated: CASSLVGQGAAYEQYF. Complete variable domain (other parts from reference TRBV7-2 and TRBJ2-7): GAGVSQSPSNKVTEKGKDVELRCDPISGHTALYWYRQSLGQGLEFLIYFQGNSAPDKSGLPSDRFSAERTGGSVSTLTIQRTQQEDSAVYLCASSLVGQGAAYEQYFGPGTRLTVT.

The chain combines TRBV29-1 with TRBJ2-1; 10 positions agree with TRBD2. With V trimmed by 4 bases and J by 6 bases, 9 bases remained unmatched. Germline assignment: CDR1 SQVTM and CDR2 ANQGSEA. CDR3 length equals 15 residues. CDR3 sequence reads: CSVATSGDGGNEQFF. CDR3 nucleotides: TGCAGCGTTGCTACTAGCGGGGACGGGGGCAATGAGCAGTTCTTC.

The gene calls are TRBV18 and TRBJ2-2; D is unresolved. This CDR3 region has 13 residues. The germline CDR1 and CDR2 sequences are KGHSH and LQKENI. The V end lost 6 bases, the J end lost 8 bases, and 13 bases lay between the germline ends. This CDR3 is CASSAWEEGELFF. CDR3 bases: TGTGCCAGCTCCGCCTGGGAAGAAGGGGAGCTGTTTTTT. Combining the CDR3 with reference TRBV18 and TRBJ2-2 gives the whole variable domain NAGVMQNPRHLVRRRGQEARLRCSPMKGHSHVYWYRQLPEEGLKFMVYLQKENIIDESGMPKERFSAEFPKEGPSILRIQQVVRGDSAAYFCASSAWEEGELFFGEGSRLTVL.

This chain joins TRBV12-3 or TRBV12-4 and TRBJ1-2; D unclear. Trimming took 6 bases from V and 1 from J, leaving 9 bases between them. The CDR3 is 13 residues long. The CDR3 loop is CASRGGLNYGYTF. The CDR3 nucleotides are TGTGCCAGCAGGGGAGGCCTTAACTATGGCTACACCTTC.

The chain employs TRBV5-1 and TRBJ1-1; unclear D gene. The CDR3 has 11 amino acids. Germline values: CDR1 SGHRS, CDR2 YFSETQ. V lost 8 bases and J 5 bases, leaving 10 bases between the germline ends. In DNA, the CDR3 is TGCGCCAGTCAGGCGGAAACTGAAGCTTTCTTT. Its translation is CASQAETEAFF.

The V gene is TRBV6-4, the J gene TRBJ1-5; 7 nucleotides align to TRBD1. Germline V lookup: CDR1 MRHNA, CDR2 SNTAGT. Trimming cost V 3 bases and J 5 bases; bases outside gene matches: 10. The CDR3 is made up of 16 amino acids. The CDR3 is CASSDPHRGFDQPQHF. DNA for the CDR3: TGTGCCAGCAGTGATCCTCACAGGGGTTTCGATCAGCCCCAGCATTTT.